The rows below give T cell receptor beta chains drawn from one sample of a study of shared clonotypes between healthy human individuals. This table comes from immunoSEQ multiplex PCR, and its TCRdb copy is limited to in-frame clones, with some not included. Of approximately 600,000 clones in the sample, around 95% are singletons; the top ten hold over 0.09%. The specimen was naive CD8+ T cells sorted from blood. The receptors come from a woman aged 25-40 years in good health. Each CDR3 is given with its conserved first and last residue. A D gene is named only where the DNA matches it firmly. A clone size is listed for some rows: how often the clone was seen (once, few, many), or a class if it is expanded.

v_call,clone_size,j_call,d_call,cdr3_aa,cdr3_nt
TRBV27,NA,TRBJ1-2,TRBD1,CASSMDRGSHYGYTF,TGTGCCAGCAGTATGGACAGGGGGAGCCACTATGGCTACACCTTC
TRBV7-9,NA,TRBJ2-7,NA,CASSLVSGIEQYF,TGTGCCAGCAGCTTAGTGTCCGGGATCGAGCAGTACTTC
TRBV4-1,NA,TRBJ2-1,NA,CASSQVFSAGYNEQFF,TGCGCCAGCAGCCAAGTGTTTAGCGCCGGCTACAATGAGCAGTTCTTC
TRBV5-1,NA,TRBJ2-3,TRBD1,CASRLHTGADTQYF,TGCGCCAGCAGGCTCCACACAGGGGCAGATACGCAGTATTTT
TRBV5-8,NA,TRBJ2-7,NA,CASSLVSQLYEQYF,TGTGCCAGCAGCTTGGTTTCTCAGCTCTACGAGCAGTACTTC
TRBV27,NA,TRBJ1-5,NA,CASSYGVGNQPQHF,TGTGCCAGCAGTTACGGAGTCGGCAATCAGCCCCAGCATTTT
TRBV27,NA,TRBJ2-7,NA,CASGERYGPYEQYF,TGTGCCAGCGGAGAACGTTACGGACCCTACGAGCAGTACTTC
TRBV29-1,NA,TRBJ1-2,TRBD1,CSVQTGTITNYGYTF,TGCAGCGTCCAGACAGGGACCATTACTAACTATGGCTACACCTTC
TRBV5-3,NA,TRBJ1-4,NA,CARSGGLLWFF,TGTGCCAGAAGCGGCGGACTCCTCTGGTTTTTT
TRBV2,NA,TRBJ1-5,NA,CASSGGQSNQPQHF,TGTGCCAGCAGTGGTGGGCAAAGCAATCAGCCCCAGCATTTT
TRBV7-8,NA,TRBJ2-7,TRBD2,CASSSKAGAGTNYEQYF,TGTGCCAGCAGTTCAAAAGCGGGGGCCGGGACTAACTACGAGCAGTACTTC
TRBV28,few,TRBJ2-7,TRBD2,CASSFLAGDYEQYF,TGTGCCAGCAGTTTCCTAGCGGGAGACTACGAGCAGTACTTC
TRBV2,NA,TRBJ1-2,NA,CATDTMTVYGYTF,TGTGCCACGGATACAATGACAGTTTATGGCTACACCTTC
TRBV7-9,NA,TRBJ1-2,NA,CASSLLYGPDYGYTF,TGTGCCAGCAGCTTATTATACGGCCCTGACTATGGCTACACCTTC
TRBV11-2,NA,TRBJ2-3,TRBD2,CASSLEWAGGDTDTQYF,TGTGCCAGCAGCTTAGAATGGGCGGGAGGGGACACAGATACGCAGTATTTT
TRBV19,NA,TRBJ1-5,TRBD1,CASTGQSNQPQHF,TGTGCCAGTACGGGACAGAGTAATCAGCCCCAGCATTTT
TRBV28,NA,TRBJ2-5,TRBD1,CASSLAMTGETQYF,TGTGCCAGCAGTTTAGCCATGACAGGGGAGACCCAGTACTTC
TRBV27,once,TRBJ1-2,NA,CASSLGVGLIPGYTF,TGTGCCAGCAGCCTTGGGGTGGGACTCATCCCTGGCTACACCTTC
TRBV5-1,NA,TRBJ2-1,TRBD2,CASSLGLAGVVNEQFF,TGCGCCAGCAGCTTGGGGCTAGCGGGAGTTGTGAATGAGCAGTTCTTC
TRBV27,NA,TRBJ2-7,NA,CASSPTAGTTPYEQYF,TGTGCCAGCAGTCCAACGGCGGGGACAACACCCTACGAGCAGTACTTC
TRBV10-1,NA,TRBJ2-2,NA,CASRSGAGELFF,TGCGCCAGCAGGTCCGGGGCCGGGGAGCTGTTTTTT
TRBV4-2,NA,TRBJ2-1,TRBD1,CASSPRGMANNEQFF,TGTGCCAGCAGCCCCAGGGGGATGGCTAACAATGAGCAGTTCTTC
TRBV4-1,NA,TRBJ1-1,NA,CASSPYLGARAFF,TGCGCCAGCAGCCCGTATCTAGGGGCTCGAGCTTTCTTT
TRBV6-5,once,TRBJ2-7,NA,CASSLSRLGYEQYF,TGTGCCAGCAGTCTGTCGAGACTAGGCTACGAGCAGTACTTC
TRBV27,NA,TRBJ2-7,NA,CASSFASTYEQYF,TGTGCCAGCAGTTTCGCCTCTACCTACGAGCAGTACTTC
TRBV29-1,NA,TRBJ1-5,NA,CSVDMGDSNQPQHF,TGCAGCGTCGATATGGGCGATAGCAATCAGCCCCAGCATTTT
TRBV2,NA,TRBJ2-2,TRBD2,CASSLGLAGGLNTGELFF,TGTGCCAGCAGTCTTGGACTAGCGGGAGGGTTGAACACCGGGGAGCTGTTTTTT
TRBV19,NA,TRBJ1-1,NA,CASSMVGADTEAFF,TGTGCCAGTAGTATGGTGGGGGCGGACACTGAAGCTTTCTTT
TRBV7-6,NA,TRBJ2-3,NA,CASSSLSGAYTQYF,TGTGCCAGCAGCTCCCTATCGGGAGCATACACGCAGTATTTT
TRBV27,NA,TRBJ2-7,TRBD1,CASSPGTGGHEQYF,TGTGCCAGCAGTCCAGGGACAGGGGGCCACGAGCAGTACTTC
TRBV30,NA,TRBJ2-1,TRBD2,CAWSRSAGGSPEQFF,TGTGCCTGGAGTAGGTCAGCGGGAGGGTCGCCTGAGCAGTTCTTC
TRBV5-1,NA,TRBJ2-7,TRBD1,CASSFRTGPYEQYF,TGCGCCAGCAGCTTTCGGACAGGGCCCTACGAGCAGTACTTC
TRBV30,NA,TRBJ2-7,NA,CAWTVGLGEQYF,TGTGCCTGGACCGTAGGGCTAGGCGAGCAGTACTTC
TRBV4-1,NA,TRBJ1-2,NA,CASSQQWADSPLDTF,TGCGCCAGCAGCCAGCAATGGGCGGACAGCCCTCTGGACACCTTC
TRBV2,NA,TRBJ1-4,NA,CASTGQGSEKLFF,TGTGCCAGCACTGGTCAGGGGTCGGAAAAACTGTTTTTT
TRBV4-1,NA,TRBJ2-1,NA,CASSQEELAVGEQFF,TGCGCCAGCAGCCAAGAGGAACTAGCCGTGGGTGAGCAGTTCTTC
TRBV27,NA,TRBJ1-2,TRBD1,CASSPGTGYGYTF,TGTGCCAGCAGTCCCGGGACAGGCTATGGCTACACCTTC
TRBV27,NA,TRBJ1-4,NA,CASTGGQKLFF,TGTGCCAGTACAGGAGGGCAAAAACTGTTTTTT
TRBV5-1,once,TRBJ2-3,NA,CASSRTQGSTDTQYF,TGCGCCAGCAGCAGGACGCAGGGAAGCACAGATACGCAGTATTTT
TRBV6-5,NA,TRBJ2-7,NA,CASMSGNYEQYF,TGTGCCAGCATGTCAGGGAACTACGAGCAGTACTTC
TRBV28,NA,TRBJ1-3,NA,CASSFGGTGNTIYF,TGTGCCAGCAGTTTCGGAGGGACTGGAAACACCATATATTTT
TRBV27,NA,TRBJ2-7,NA,CASSERGYEQYF,TGTGCCAGCAGTGAGAGGGGCTACGAGCAGTACTTC